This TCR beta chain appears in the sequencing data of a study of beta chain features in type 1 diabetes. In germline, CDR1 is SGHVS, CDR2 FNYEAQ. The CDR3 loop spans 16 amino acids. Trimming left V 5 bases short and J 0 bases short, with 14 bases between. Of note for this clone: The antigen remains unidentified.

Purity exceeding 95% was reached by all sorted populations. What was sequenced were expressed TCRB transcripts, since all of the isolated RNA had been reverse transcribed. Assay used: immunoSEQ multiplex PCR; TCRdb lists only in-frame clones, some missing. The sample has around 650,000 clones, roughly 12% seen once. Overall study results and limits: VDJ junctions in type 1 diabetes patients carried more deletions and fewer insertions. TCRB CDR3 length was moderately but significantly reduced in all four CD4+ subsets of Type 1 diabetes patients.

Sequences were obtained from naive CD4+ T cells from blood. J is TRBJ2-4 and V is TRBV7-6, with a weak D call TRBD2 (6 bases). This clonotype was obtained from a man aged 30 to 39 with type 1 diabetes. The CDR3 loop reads CASSPRWRGAKNIQYF. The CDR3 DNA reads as TGTGCCAGCAGCCCGAGGTGGAGGGGAGCCAAAAACATTCAGTACTTC.